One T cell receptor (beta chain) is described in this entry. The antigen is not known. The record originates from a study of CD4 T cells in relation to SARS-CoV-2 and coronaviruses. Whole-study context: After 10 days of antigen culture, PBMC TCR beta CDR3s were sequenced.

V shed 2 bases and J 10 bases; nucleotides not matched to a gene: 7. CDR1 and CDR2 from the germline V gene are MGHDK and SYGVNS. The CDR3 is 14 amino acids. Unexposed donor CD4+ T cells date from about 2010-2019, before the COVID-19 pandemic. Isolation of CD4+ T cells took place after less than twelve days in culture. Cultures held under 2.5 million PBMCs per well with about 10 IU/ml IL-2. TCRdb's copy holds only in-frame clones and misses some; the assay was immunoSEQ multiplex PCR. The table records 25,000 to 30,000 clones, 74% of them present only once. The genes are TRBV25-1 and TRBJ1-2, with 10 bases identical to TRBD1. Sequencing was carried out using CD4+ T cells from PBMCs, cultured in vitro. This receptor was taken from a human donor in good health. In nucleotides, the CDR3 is TGTGCCAGCAGTGAAACGGGACAGGGGTTTGCCTACACCTTC. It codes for CASSETGQGFAYTF.